Listed here is a single TCR beta chain. Libraries were prepared by immunoSEQ multiplex PCR; TCRdb keeps only in-frame clonotypes and omits some of them. The table lists more than 150,000 clones, approximately 92% of them singletons. CDR1 is SNHLY, CDR2 FYNNEI, per germline. The V segment lost 6 bases and the J segment 2 bases; nucleotides outside the gene matches: 4. This CDR3 comprises 15 residues. This sample was taken from a study of T cell responses to AZD1222 COVID-19 vaccine. The origin of this receptor is an adult in good health. The specimen was peripheral blood, collected on day 0 of AZD1222 vaccination. V gene TRBV2 combines with J gene TRBJ2-1, with 10 bases aligning to TRBD2. The CDR3 region has the DNA TGTGCCAGCAGGGGGCTAGCGGGGGCCTACAATGAGCAGTTCTTC. It codes for CASRGLAGAYNEQFF.